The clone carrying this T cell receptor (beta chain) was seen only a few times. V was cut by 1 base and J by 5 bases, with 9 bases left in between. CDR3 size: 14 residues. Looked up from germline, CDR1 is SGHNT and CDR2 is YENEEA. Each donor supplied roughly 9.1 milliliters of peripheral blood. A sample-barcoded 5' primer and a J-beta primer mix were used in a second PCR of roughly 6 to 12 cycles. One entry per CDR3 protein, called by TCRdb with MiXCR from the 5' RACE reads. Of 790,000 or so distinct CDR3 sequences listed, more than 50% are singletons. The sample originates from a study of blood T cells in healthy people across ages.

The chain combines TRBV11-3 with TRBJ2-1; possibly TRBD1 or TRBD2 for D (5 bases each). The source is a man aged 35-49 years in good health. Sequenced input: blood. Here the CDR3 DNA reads TGTGCCAGCAGCTTAGCCGGGGCCAACAATGAGCAGTTCTTC. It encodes CASSLAGANNEQFF.